The sequence of this T cell receptor beta chain was determined in a study of early T cells in non-severe SARS-CoV-2 infection. TCRdb re-called the 5' RACE reads through MiXCR, storing one row per CDR3 protein. This repertoire shows more than 55,000 distinct CDR3 sequences, over 10% found once; its top ten account for about 4.7%. The source is an adult who was a healthcare worker with PCR-confirmed SARS-CoV-2 infection or an uninfected control (not recorded which). Material for sequencing was whole blood.

CDR3 amino acids: CASSLANGETQYF. Written as DNA, the CDR3 is TGTGCCAGCAGCTTAGCAAACGGAGAGACCCAGTACTTC. V and J are TRBV11-2 and TRBJ2-5; D is uncertain. The V gene lost 1 base and the J gene lost 4 bases, with 7 bases spanning the gap. Germline V lookup: CDR1 SGHAT, CDR2 FQNNGV. The CDR3 is 13 residues long.